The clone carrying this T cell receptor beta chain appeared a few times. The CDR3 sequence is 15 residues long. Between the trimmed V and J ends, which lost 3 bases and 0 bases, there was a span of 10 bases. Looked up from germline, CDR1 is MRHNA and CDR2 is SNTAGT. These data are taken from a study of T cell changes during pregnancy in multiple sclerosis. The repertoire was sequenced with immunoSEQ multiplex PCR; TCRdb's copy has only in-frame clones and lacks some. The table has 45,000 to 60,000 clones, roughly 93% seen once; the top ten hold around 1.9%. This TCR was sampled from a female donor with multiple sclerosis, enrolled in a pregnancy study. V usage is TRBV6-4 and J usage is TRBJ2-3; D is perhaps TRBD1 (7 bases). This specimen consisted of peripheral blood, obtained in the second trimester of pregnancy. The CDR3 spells CASSEGGQSTDTQYF. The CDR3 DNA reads TGTGCCAGCAGTGAGGGGGGACAGAGCACAGATACGCAGTATTTT.